The clone carrying this TCR beta chain came up many times. These data come from a study of Graves' ophthalmopathy and Graves' hyperthyroidism. The CDR3 is 15 amino acids. Germline V gene sequence: CDR1 SEHNR, CDR2 FQNEAQ (reference sequence). Between the trimmed V and J ends, which lost 4 bases and 3 bases, there was a span of 15 bases. Pregnancy or lactation, uncontrolled infections and other autoimmune diseases were grounds for excluding patients. For repertoire sequencing, the TCR beta CDR3 regions were amplified from RNA transcripts. Investigators did first-round RT-PCR with HTBI primers, then second-round multiplex PCR. One entry per CDR3 protein results from TCRdb running MiXCR on the multiplex PCR reads. The sample lists about 210,000 distinct CDR3 sequences; 25% to 30% were seen once.

The chain uses TRBV7-9 and TRBJ1-1; D unresolved. The TCR originated in a man aged 50-59 years with Graves' ophthalmopathy. Sequencing was performed on peripheral blood. The CDR3 nucleotides are TGTGCCAGCAGCTCCTTGAAATACGGGGACACTGAAGCTTTCTTT. Translated, it gives CASSSLKYGDTEAFF.